This TCR beta chain was found in a study of CD8+CD57+ T cells in acquired aplastic anemia. Genomic DNA served as template for TCR beta VDJ and CDR3 profiling. MiXCR was run by TCRdb on the reads, yielding one entry per CDR3 protein. Of just over 450,000 distinct CDR3 sequences listed, around a third are singletons. All patients picked for sequencing had shown, by flow cytometry, an expansion of CD8+CD57+ cells. Each patient carried a diagnosis of severe acquired aplastic anemia. At the time of blood sampling, patients had not yet received any therapy. The CDR3 covers 16 residues. Looked up from germline, CDR1 is MNHEY and CDR2 is SVGAGI. Deletions cut 2 bases from V and 3 bases from J, with 17 bases between. Remarks on this clonotype: The antigen remains unidentified.

Study-wide results and caveats: Around 27 CD8+ CDR3 sequences occurred in both the patients and the controls.

Sequenced: sorted CD4+, CD8+, or CD8+CD57+ T cells (not recorded which) from PBMCs. This clonotype originated in a human donor with aplastic anemia. The chain links TRBV6-5 to TRBJ2-7; D is possibly TRBD1 (6 bases). The CDR3 DNA reads TGTGCCAGCAGTTACAGGGCAGTAGGGGGAATCTACGAGCAGTACTTC. Amino acid sequence: CASSYRAVGGIYEQYF.